This passage covers 12 T cell receptor beta chains from one sample sequenced in a study of T cells expressing NK-cell markers. One entry per CDR3 protein, without DNA, is what TCRdb gives after re-calling the 5' RACE reads. The listing contains 500,000 or so distinct CDR3 sequences. The sequenced sample was blood T cells: a sorted CD56 or NKG2C T cell subset, CD4+ or CD8+ T cells, or bulk PBMC T cells (not recorded which). Receptor source: a man between 18 and 29 years old in good health.

The chain is built from TRBV12-3 or TRBV12-4 and TRBJ2-5; TCRdb reports TRBD2, a call that lacks DNA to check it against. The CDR3 consists of 15 residues. The CDR3 region is CASSSLRDPPQTQYF.

V usage is TRBV9 and J usage is TRBJ2-2; TCRdb reports TRBD1, a call that lacks DNA to check it against. The CDR3 loop spans 19 amino acids. Germline-derived CDR1 and CDR2 are SGDLS and YYNGEE. The CDR3 sequence: CASSVGFTTGGENTGELFF.

The gene calls are TRBV12-5 and TRBJ2-2. CDR3 size: 15 residues. From germline, CDR1 is LGHNT and CDR2 FRNRAP. The CDR3: CASGLSILTTGELFF.

This chain connects TRBV29-1 to TRBJ2-4. This CDR3 is built from 14 residues. Germline-derived CDR1 and CDR2 are SQVTM and ANQGSEA. The CDR3 sequence is CSVALGGSQNIQYF.

V is TRBV20-1 and J is TRBJ2-7; TCRdb selects TRBD1, and the lack of DNA leaves this call unchecked. Germline V gene data show CDR1 as DFQATT and CDR2 as SNEGSKA (reference sequence). The CDR3 is made up of 13 amino acids. The CDR3 spells CSARGREKLEQYF.

The chain carries TRBV5-5 and TRBJ2-7. Germline CDR1 and CDR2: SGHKS and YYEKEE (reference sequence). The CDR3 covers 17 residues. CDR3 in amino acids: CASSFIPMGSFTYEQYF.

The chain couples TRBV5-1 to TRBJ2-2; TCRdb gives TRBD2 as the D gene, but with no DNA this cannot be confirmed. Germline V CDR1 and CDR2: SGHRS, YFSETQ. There are 17 residues in the CDR3. The CDR3: CASSLDEQPLGTGELFF.

V is TRBV5-1 and J is TRBJ2-5; TCRdb calls TRBD2, which cannot be checked without DNA. The germline V gene has CDR1 SGHRS and CDR2 YFSETQ. CDR3 size: 17 residues. The CDR3 is CASSPPGTSGRESTQYF.

V gene TRBV18 combines with J gene TRBJ2-1. In germline, CDR1 is KGHSH, CDR2 LQKENI. The CDR3 extends over 14 amino acids. CDR3 in amino acids: CASSPSTSTNEQFF. Looking up the rest from reference TRBV18 and TRBJ2-1 gives the full variable domain: NAGVMQNPRHLVRRRGQEARLRCSPMKGHSHVYWYRQLPEEGLKFMVYLQKENIIDESGMPKERFSAEFPKEGPSILRIQQVVRGDSAAYFCASSPSTSTNEQFFGPGTRLTVL.

The rearrangement links TRBV24-1 to TRBJ2-3; checking the TCRdb D call of TRBD2 is not possible without DNA. CDR3 length equals 15 residues. Germline V gives CDR1 KGHDR, CDR2 SFDVKD. CDR3 residues: CATSALYEPTDTQYF.

The rearrangement links TRBV12-3 or TRBV12-4 to TRBJ2-7; there is no DNA to check the TCRdb D call of TRBD2. This CDR3 is 14 amino acids long. CDR3 residues: CASSRSGTGSEQYF.

The chain joins TRBV3-1 to TRBJ2-1; TCRdb calls TRBD2, which cannot be checked without DNA. The CDR3 is 13 amino acids. The germline V gene encodes CDR1 LGHDT and CDR2 YNNKEL (reference sequence). Here the CDR3 reads CASRTSGMNEQFF.